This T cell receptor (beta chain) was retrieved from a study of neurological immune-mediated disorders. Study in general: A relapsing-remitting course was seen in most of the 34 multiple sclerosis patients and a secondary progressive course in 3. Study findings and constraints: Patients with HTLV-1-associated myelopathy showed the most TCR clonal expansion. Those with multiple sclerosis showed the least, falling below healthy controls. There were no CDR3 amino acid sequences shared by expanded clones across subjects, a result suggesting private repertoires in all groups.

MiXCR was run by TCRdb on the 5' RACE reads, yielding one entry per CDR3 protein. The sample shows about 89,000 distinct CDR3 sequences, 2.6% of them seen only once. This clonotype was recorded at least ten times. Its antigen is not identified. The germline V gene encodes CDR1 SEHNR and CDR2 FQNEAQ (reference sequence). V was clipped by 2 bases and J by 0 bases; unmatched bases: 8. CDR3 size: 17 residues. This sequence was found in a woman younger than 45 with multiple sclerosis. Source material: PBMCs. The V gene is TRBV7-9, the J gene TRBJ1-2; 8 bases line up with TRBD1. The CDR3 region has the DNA TGTGCCAGCAGCTTATTAGGAGGACAGGGAACTAACTATGGCTACACCTTC. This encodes CASSLLGGQGTNYGYTF.